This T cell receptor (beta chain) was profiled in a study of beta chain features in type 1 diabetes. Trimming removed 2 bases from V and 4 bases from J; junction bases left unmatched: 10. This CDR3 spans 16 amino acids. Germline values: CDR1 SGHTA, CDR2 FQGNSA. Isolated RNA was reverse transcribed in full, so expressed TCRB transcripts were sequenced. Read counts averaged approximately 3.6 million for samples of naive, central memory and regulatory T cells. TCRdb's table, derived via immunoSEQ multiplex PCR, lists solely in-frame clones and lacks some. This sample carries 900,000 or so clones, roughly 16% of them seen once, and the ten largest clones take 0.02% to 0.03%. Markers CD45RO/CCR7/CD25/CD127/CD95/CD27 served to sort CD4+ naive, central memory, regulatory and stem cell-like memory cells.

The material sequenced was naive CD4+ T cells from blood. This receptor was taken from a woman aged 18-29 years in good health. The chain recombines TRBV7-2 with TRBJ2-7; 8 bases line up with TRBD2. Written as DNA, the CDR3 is TGTGCCAGCAGCTTATTTCCGGGAGGGCCGAAGTACGAGCAGTACTTC. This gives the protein CASSLFPGGPKYEQYF.